This TCR delta chain is drawn from a study of gamma-delta T cells after stem cell transplantation. V was pared by 0 bases and J by 2 bases, with 12 bases of the junction left unmatched. Germline V lookup: CDR1 GEAIGNYY, CDR2 EKD. The CDR3 is 18 residues long. This clone is judged medium-sized. TCRdb called clones from the RT-PCR reads again using CATT. Of roughly 3,000 delta-chain clones listed, about a sixth were seen once; the top ten hold around 13%. The genes are TRDV2 and TRDJ1, with 9 bases matching TRDD3. The source material was gamma-delta T cells. This sequence originates from a human donor. It is not recorded whose cells these are; they may come from a transplant donor. CDR3 nucleotides: TGTGCCTGTGACACCTTATCTTCCGGGGGATACACGACCGATAAACTCATCTTT. Its translation is CACDTLSSGGYTTDKLIF.